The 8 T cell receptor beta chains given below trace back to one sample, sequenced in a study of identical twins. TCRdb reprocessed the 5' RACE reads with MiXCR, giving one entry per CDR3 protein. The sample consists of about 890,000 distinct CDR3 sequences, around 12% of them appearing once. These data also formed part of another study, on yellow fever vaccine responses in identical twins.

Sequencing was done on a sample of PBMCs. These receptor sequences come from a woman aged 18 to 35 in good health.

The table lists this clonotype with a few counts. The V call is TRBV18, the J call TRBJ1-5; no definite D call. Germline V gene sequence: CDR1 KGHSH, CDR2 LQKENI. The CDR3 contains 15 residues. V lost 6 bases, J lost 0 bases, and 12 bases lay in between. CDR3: CASSADTLSNQPQHF. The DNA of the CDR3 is TGTGCCAGCTCGGCCGACACTCTTAGCAATCAGCCCCAGCATTTT.

The DNA of the CDR3 is TGTGCCATCAGTGAATCGACAGGGTTAAACACCGGGGAGCTGTTTTTT. Its protein is CAISESTGLNTGELFF. The chain recombines TRBV10-3 with TRBJ2-2; 7 bases line up with TRBD1. With 3 bases clipped from V and 2 bases from J, the junction kept 6 bases outside the gene matches. Germline V CDR1 and CDR2: ENHRY, SYGVKD. CDR3 length equals 16 residues.

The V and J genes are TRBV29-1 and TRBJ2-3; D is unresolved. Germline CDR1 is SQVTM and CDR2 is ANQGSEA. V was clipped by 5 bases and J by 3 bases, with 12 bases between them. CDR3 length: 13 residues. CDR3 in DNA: TGCAGCGTTTTCGGCCGCCTAACAGATACGCAGTATTTT. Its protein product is CSVFGRLTDTQYF.

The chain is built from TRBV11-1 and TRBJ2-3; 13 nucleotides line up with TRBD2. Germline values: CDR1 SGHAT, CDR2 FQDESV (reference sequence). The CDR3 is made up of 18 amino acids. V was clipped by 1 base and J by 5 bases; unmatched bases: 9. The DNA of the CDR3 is TGTGCCAGCAGCTTAGGACACGGACTAGCGGGAGTCAGAGATACGCAGTATTTT. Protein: CASSLGHGLAGVRDTQYF.

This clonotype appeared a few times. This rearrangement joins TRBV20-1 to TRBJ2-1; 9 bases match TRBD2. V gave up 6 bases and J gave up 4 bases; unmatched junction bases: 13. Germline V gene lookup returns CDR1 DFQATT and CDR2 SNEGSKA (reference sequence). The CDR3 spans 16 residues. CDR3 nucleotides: TGCAGTGCCCCCCCACGCGGCGGGGGGGCTTACAATGAGCAGTTCTTC. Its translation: CSAPPRGGGAYNEQFF.

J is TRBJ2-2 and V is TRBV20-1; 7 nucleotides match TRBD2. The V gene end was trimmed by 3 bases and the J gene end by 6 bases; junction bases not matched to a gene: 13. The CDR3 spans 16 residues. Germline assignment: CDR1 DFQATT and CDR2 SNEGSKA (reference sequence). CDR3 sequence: CSASSGRAGSAGELFF. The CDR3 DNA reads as TGCAGTGCTAGTAGTGGGAGGGCCGGGAGCGCCGGGGAGCTGTTTTTT.

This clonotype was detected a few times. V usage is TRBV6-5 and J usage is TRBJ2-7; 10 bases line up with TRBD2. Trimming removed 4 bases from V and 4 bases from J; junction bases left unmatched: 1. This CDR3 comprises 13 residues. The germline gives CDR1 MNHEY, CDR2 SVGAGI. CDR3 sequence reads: CASSSSGGYEQYF. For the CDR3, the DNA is TGTGCCAGCAGTTCTAGCGGGGGTTACGAGCAGTACTTC.

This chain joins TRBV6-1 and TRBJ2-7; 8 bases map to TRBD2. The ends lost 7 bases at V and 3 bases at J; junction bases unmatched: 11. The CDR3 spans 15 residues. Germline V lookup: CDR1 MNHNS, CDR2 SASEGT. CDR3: CASKPGLERFYEQYV. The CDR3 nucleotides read TGTGCCAGCAAGCCGGGACTAGAAAGATTCTACGAGCAGTACGTC.